The 9 T cell receptor beta chains below come from one sample, sequenced in a study of blood T cell repertoires in COVID-19. This table comes from immunoSEQ multiplex PCR, and its TCRdb copy is limited to in-frame clones, with some not included. The sample has 120,000 or so clones; over 75% are singletons. Sequenced: peripheral blood. These receptors all stem from a man at least 80 years old with active or convalescent COVID-19.

The chain combines TRBV3-1 (or the pseudogene TRBV3-2) with TRBJ1-3, with D perhaps matching TRBD1 (6 bases). The length of the CDR3 is 14 residues. V shed 2 bases and J shed 4 bases, with 9 bases lying between them. Germline CDR1 LGHDT, CDR2 YNNKEL (reference sequence). The CDR3 region is CASSQMDRGNTIYF. The CDR3 nucleotides are TGTGCCAGCAGCCAAATGGACAGAGGAAACACCATATATTTT.

This chain's CDR3 is CATSDFWTGHEQFF. In nucleotides, the CDR3 is TGTGCCACCAGTGATTTTTGGACAGGCCATGAGCAGTTCTTC. The V gene is TRBV24-1, the J gene TRBJ2-1; 7 bases map to TRBD1. The CDR3 spans 14 residues. V gave up 1 base and J gave up 8 bases; unmatched junction bases: 4. Germline V gives CDR1 KGHDR, CDR2 SFDVKD.

This clone was seen just once. V and J are TRBV28 and TRBJ1-4; no clear D gene. The CDR3 totals 16 residues. The V end lost 8 bases, the J end lost 8 bases, and 24 bases lay between the germline ends. Germline loops: CDR1 MDHEN, CDR2 SYDVKM. In DNA form, the CDR3 reads TGTGCCAGCGGCGATGGGCAGTTAAACGGAAGAGAAAAACTGTTTTTT. It specifies CASGDGQLNGREKLFF.

The genes are TRBV19 and TRBJ1-2; 12 positions match TRBD1. The CDR3 is made up of 15 amino acids. Trimming cost V 3 bases and J 6 bases; bases outside gene matches: 5. CDR1 is LNHDA, CDR2 SQIVND, per germline (reference sequence). The CDR3 sequence: CASSMGTGGRDGYTF. As DNA, the CDR3 is TGTGCCAGTAGTATGGGGACAGGGGGCCGCGATGGCTACACCTTC. The entire variable domain, with the rest obtained from reference TRBV19 and TRBJ1-2, is as follows: DGGITQSPKYLFRKEGQNVTLSCEQNLNHDAMYWYRQDPGQGLRLIYYSQIVNDFQKGDIAEGYSVSREKKESFPLTVTSAQKNPTAFYLCASSMGTGGRDGYTFGSGTRLTVV.

The V and J genes are TRBV5-4 and TRBJ1-4; the match to TRBD1 covers 7 bases. Germline V lookup: CDR1 SGHNT, CDR2 YYREEE (reference sequence). With 5 bases clipped from V and 10 bases from J, the junction kept 8 bases outside the gene matches. The CDR3 has 13 amino acids. The CDR3 DNA sequence: TGTGCCAGCAGTATTGAGTCAGGGGGAAAACTGTTTTTT. Its translation is CASSIESGGKLFF.

The chain carries TRBV12-3 or TRBV12-4 and TRBJ2-2, with a tentative D call TRBD2 (5 bases). There are 12 residues in the CDR3. Trimming left V 11 bases short and J 6 bases short, with 13 bases between. The CDR3 loop is CAGGTPPGELFF. CDR3 DNA sequence: TGTGCCGGAGGCACTCCCCCCGGGGAGCTGTTTTTT.

The DNA of the CDR3 is TGCGCCAGCAGCCAAGCCGGGTCGACGGCTGGAAACACCATATATTTT. Translating gives CASSQAGSTAGNTIYF. This chain connects TRBV4-1 to TRBJ1-3; no clear D. Germline V gene data show CDR1 as MGHRA and CDR2 as YSYEKL. This CDR3 is built from 16 residues. Trimming left V 1 base short and J 2 bases short, with 12 bases between.

The chain couples TRBV18 to TRBJ1-4; unclear D gene. CDR1 is KGHSH, CDR2 LQKENI, per germline. Trimming took 6 bases from V and 0 from J, leaving 8 bases between them. CDR3 size: 14 residues. CDR3 residues: CASSADATNEKLFF. CDR3 DNA sequence: TGTGCCAGCTCGGCTGATGCAACTAATGAAAAACTGTTTTTT.

This clone was observed a few times. CDR3 in DNA: TGTGCCAGCAGCCAAAGGACTAGCGGGGACACAGATACGCAGTATTTT. Translating it yields CASSQRTSGDTDTQYF. The gene calls are TRBV4-2 and TRBJ2-3; 12 nucleotides align to TRBD2. Germline CDR1 is LGHNA and CDR2 is YNFKEQ. The CDR3 contains 16 residues. The V segment lost 2 bases and the J segment 2 bases; nucleotides outside the gene matches: 2.